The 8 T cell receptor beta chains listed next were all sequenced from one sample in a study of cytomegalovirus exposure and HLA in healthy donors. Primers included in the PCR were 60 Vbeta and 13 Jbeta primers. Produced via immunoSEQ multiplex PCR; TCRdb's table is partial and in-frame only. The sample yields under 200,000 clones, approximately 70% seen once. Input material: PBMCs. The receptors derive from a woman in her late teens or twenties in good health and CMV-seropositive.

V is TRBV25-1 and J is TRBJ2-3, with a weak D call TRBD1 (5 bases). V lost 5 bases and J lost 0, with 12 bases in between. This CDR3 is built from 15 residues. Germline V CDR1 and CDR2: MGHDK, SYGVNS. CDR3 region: CASSKTVTSTDTQYF. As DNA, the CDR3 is TGTGCCAGCAGTAAGACAGTGACTAGCACAGATACGCAGTATTTT.

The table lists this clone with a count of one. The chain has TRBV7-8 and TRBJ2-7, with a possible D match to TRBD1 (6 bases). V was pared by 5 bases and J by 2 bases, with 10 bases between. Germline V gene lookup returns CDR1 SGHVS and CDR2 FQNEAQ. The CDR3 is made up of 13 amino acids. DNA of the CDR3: TGTGCCAGCAGCCCGACAGGCACCTACGAGCAGTACTTC. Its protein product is CASSPTGTYEQYF. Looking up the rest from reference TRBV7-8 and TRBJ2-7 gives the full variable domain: GAGVSQSPRYKVAKRGQDVALRCDPISGHVSLFWYQQALGQGPEFLTYFQNEAQLDKSGLPSDRFFAERPEGSVSTLKIQRTQQEDSAVYLCASSPTGTYEQYFGPGTRLTVT.

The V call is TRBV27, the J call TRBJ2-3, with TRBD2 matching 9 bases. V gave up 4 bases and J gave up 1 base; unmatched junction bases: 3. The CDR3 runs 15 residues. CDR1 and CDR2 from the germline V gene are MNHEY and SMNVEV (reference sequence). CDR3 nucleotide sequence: TGTGCCAGCAGTTCTATAGCGGGGGGCACAGATACGCAGTATTTT. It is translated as CASSSIAGGTDTQYF.

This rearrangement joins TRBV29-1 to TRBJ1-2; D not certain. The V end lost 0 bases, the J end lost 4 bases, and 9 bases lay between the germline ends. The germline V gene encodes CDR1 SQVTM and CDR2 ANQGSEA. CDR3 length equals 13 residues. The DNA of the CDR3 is TGCAGCGTTGAAGATCCCCTCTTCTATGGCTACACCTTC. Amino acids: CSVEDPLFYGYTF.

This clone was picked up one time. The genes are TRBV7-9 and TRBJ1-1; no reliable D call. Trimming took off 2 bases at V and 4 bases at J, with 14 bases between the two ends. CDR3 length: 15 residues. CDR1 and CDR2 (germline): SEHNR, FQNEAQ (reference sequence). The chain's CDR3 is CASSLLETGSTEAFF. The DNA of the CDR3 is TGTGCCAGCAGCTTACTGGAGACGGGGAGCACTGAAGCTTTCTTT.

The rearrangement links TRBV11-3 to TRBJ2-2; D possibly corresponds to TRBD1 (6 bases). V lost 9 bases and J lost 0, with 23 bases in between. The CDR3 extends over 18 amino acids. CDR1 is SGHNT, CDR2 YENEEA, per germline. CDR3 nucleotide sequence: TGTGCCAGTAAGGAGGACAGAAATCGCGACGCGAACACCGGGGAGCTGTTTTTT. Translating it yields CASKEDRNRDANTGELFF.

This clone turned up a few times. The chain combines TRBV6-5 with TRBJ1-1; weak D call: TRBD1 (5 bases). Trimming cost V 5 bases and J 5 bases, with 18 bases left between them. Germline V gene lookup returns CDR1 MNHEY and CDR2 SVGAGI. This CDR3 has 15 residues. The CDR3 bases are TGTGCCAGCAGTCAGCCATCGGGGGGAAGGACTGAAGCTTTCTTT. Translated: CASSQPSGGRTEAFF.

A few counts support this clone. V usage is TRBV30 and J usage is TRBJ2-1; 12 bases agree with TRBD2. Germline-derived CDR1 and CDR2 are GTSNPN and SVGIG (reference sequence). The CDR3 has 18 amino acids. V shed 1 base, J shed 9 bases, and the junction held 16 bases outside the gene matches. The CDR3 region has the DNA TGTGCCTGGAGTGCCCCATACTCGCTAGCGGGGGGGCTCGGTGAGCAGTTCTTC. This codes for CAWSAPYSLAGGLGEQFF.